The 29 T cell receptor beta chains reported below all come from one sample, sequenced in a study of Ad26.COV2.S vaccination and SARS-CoV-2 variants. Described treatment: 15 to 20 received Ad26.COV2.S at low or high dose, single or two shots; 5 received placebo; per-sample allocation not given. The samples date from day 63 after the first vaccine or placebo injection. Using immunoSEQ multiplex PCR, the repertoire was profiled, and TCRdb retains in-frame clones only, with some absent. Of 300,000 to 400,000 clones listed, less than 90% were seen once; the top ten hold 6.4%. Sequences were derived from peripheral blood, sampled in a trial of Ad26.COV2.S vaccine versus placebo. Source of these receptors: a person between 18 and 65 years old who received the Ad26.COV2.S COVID-19 vaccine or a placebo.

The chain combines TRBV9 with TRBJ2-7; 9 positions match TRBD2. V was pared by 3 bases and J by 3 bases, with 4 bases of the junction left unmatched. CDR1 SGDLS and CDR2 YYNGEE come from the germline V gene. The CDR3 totals 14 residues. The DNA for the CDR3 is TGTGCCAGCAGCGAGGCAGCGGGAGGCTACGAGCAGTACTTC. It codes for CASSEAAGGYEQYF.

This clone has a handful of counts. The rearrangement uses TRBV10-3 and TRBJ1-2, with D uncertain. Looked up from germline, CDR1 is ENHRY and CDR2 is SYGVKD. The CDR3 sequence is 14 residues long. V was cut by 5 bases and J by 1 base, with 11 bases left in between. The CDR3 DNA sequence: TGTGCCATCAGTACCGCGGGTATTAACTATGGCTACACCTTC. Protein product: CAISTAGINYGYTF.

This sequence joins TRBV10-1 and TRBJ1-1; D remains ambiguous. CDR3 length: 13 amino acids. Trimming cost V 6 bases and J 9 bases, with 17 bases left between them. CDR1 is WNHNN and CDR2 is SYGVQD in the germline V gene (reference sequence). The DNA of the CDR3 is TGCGCCAGCAGGGATGTAGTCGGGATCAAAGCTTTCTTT. This sequence encodes CASRDVVGIKAFF.

The DNA for the CDR3 is TGTGCCAGCAGTTACCAGTCCCCAGGGACAGATACGCAGTATTTT. Translation: CASSYQSPGTDTQYF. The chain has TRBV6-5 and TRBJ2-3, with D possibly being TRBD1 (5 bases). CDR1 is MNHEY, CDR2 SVGAGI, per germline. The CDR3 consists of 15 residues. V was cut by 2 bases and J by 3 bases, with 12 bases left in between.

On this clone: The same CDR3 can be traced to other DNA sequences in this sample. The chain couples TRBV5-1 to TRBJ2-1; TRBD1 matches 10 bases. CDR3 size: 15 residues. V was pared by 4 bases and J by 1 base, with 2 bases of the junction left unmatched. In germline, CDR1 is SGHRS, CDR2 YFSETQ. This chain's CDR3 is CASSPGQGSYNEQFF. DNA of the CDR3: TGCGCCAGCAGCCCGGGACAGGGGTCCTACAATGAGCAGTTCTTC.

The V and J genes are TRBV11-2 and TRBJ2-1, with 7 bases matching TRBD1. Looked up from germline, CDR1 is SGHAT and CDR2 is FQNNGV. V gave up 1 base and J gave up 6 bases; unmatched junction bases: 6. This CDR3 is 15 amino acids long. DNA for the CDR3: TGTGCCAGCAGCTTAGGAGGGGGCAAGGTCAATGAGCAGTTCTTC. Amino acids: CASSLGGGKVNEQFF.

The chain recombines TRBV3-1 (or the pseudogene TRBV3-2) with TRBJ1-1; no clear D. This CDR3 contains 13 residues. V lost 0 bases and J 6 bases, leaving 8 bases between the germline ends. The germline CDR1 and CDR2 sequences are LGHDT and YNNKEL (reference sequence). CDR3 protein: CASSQDPRAEAFF. In nucleotides, the CDR3 is TGTGCCAGCAGCCAAGACCCACGTGCTGAAGCTTTCTTT.

The chain couples TRBV30 to TRBJ1-5, with a weak D call TRBD1 (5 bases). The CDR3 is 13 residues long. CDR1 GTSNPN and CDR2 SVGIG come from the germline V gene (reference sequence). V gave up 3 bases and J gave up 5 bases, with 11 bases separating them. CDR3 nucleotides: TGTGCCTGGAGCGACACGACAGATCAGCCCCAGCATTTT. Amino acids: CAWSDTTDQPQHF.

This sequence joins TRBV28 and TRBJ1-1, with unresolved D. Trimming shortened V by 10 bases and J by 4 bases, and 13 bases separated the two germline ends. The CDR3 length is 12 residues. Per germline, CDR1 MDHEN and CDR2 SYDVKM. The CDR3 sequence is CATRWEGTEAFF. In DNA form, the CDR3 reads TGTGCCACTAGATGGGAGGGCACTGAAGCTTTCTTT.

This clone was counted a single time. The chain couples TRBV4-3 to TRBJ1-4, with 8 bases aligning to TRBD1. From germline, CDR1 is LGHNA and CDR2 YSLEER. V shed 0 bases and J 3 bases; nucleotides not matched to a gene: 9. The CDR3 has 18 amino acids. CDR3 nucleotide sequence: TGCGCCAGCAGCCAAGATTTCCCAGGGGGCGCAGCTAATGAAAAACTGTTTTTT. Its translation is CASSQDFPGGAANEKLFF.

This chain joins TRBV27 and TRBJ1-4, with TRBD1 matching 7 bases. V lost 4 bases and J lost 0; bases outside the gene matches: 8. The CDR3 has 17 residues. Germline CDR1 and CDR2: MNHEY and SMNVEV (reference sequence). CDR3 loop: CASSWNRDRATNEKLFF. The CDR3 bases are TGTGCCAGCAGTTGGAACCGGGACAGAGCAACTAATGAAAAACTGTTTTTT.

This chain links TRBV7-2 with TRBJ1-5; D perhaps matches TRBD1 (6 bases). The CDR3 is made up of 16 amino acids. V was cut by 1 base and J by 10 bases, with 20 bases left in between. From germline, CDR1 is SGHTA and CDR2 FQGNSA. CDR3 nucleotides: TGTGCCAGCAGCTTAGGGGTCGGGGACACCGTCCAACCCCAGCATTTT. Its protein product is CASSLGVGDTVQPQHF.

J is TRBJ1-4 and V is TRBV5-1; no clear D. Trimming pared 4 bases from V and 8 bases from J, leaving 12 bases between. This CDR3 spans 13 amino acids. The germline V gene has CDR1 SGHRS and CDR2 YFSETQ. Written as DNA, the CDR3 is TGCGCCAGCAGCCCAGGACGTGGGGAAAAACTGTTTTTT. Protein product: CASSPGRGEKLFF.

V usage is TRBV7-9 and J usage is TRBJ2-3, with 10 bases matching TRBD2. From germline, CDR1 is SEHNR and CDR2 FQNEAQ (reference sequence). The CDR3 length is 15 residues. V trimming: 5 bases; J trimming: 2 bases; junction bases outside the gene matches: 4. CDR3 coding DNA: TGTGCCAGCAGCGTTGGACTAGCGGACACAGATACGCAGTATTTT. This sequence encodes CASSVGLADTDTQYF.

J is TRBJ2-3 and V is TRBV6-2 or TRBV6-3; tentative D call: TRBD2 (5 bases). Germline V gene lookup returns CDR1 MNHEY and CDR2 SVGEGT. V was pared by 4 bases and J by 3 bases, with 11 bases between. This CDR3 is built from 14 residues. The CDR3 DNA sequence: TGTGCCAGCAGTTCCCCCGGGAAGACAGATACGCAGTATTTT. Amino acids: CASSSPGKTDTQYF.

The J gene is TRBJ1-2, the V gene TRBV19, with TRBD1 as a possible D gene (5 bases). The CDR3 length is 16 residues. V was trimmed by 0 bases and J by 5 bases, leaving 16 bases between them. Germline V gene sequence: CDR1 LNHDA, CDR2 SQIVND (reference sequence). This CDR3 reads CASSIDGGHRRYGYTF. The CDR3 coding sequence is TGTGCCAGTAGTATAGATGGTGGACATAGGAGATATGGCTACACCTTC.

The rearrangement links TRBV10-2 to TRBJ1-2, with 7 bases aligning to TRBD1. With 7 bases clipped from V and 7 bases from J, the junction kept 12 bases outside the gene matches. CDR1 WSHSY and CDR2 SAAADI come from the germline V gene. The CDR3 length is 14 residues. The CDR3 loop reads CASTTPTGARGYTF. CDR3 nucleotide sequence: TGCGCCAGCACTACCCCTACAGGGGCCCGTGGCTACACCTTC.

With regard to this clone: One end of the junction fails to match germline, which may point to a read error. The chain employs TRBV6-4 and TRBJ2-1; D uncertain. The CDR3 covers 13 residues. Germline V lookup: CDR1 MRHNA, CDR2 SNTAGT. Written as DNA, the CDR3 is TGTGCCAGCGGTGACTCGGGTCGCAATGAGCAGTTCTTC. Its protein is CASGDSGRNEQFF.

The genes are TRBV4-1 and TRBJ2-3, with 11 bases that match TRBD2. CDR3 length equals 17 residues. From germline, CDR1 is MGHRA and CDR2 YSYEKL. V was pared by 4 bases and J by 2 bases, with 8 bases of the junction left unmatched. The CDR3: CASSPGTSGIPTDTQYF. CDR3 in DNA: TGCGCCAGCAGCCCCGGGACTAGCGGTATCCCCACAGATACGCAGTATTTT.

The rearrangement joins TRBV6-2 or TRBV6-3 to TRBJ2-5; D is unclear. This CDR3 spans 12 amino acids. From germline, CDR1 is MNHEY and CDR2 SVGEGT. Trimming took off 5 bases at V and 5 bases at J, with 9 bases between the two ends. The CDR3 reads CASSGVSETQYF. The CDR3 DNA follows: TGTGCCAGCAGTGGGGTGAGCGAGACCCAGTACTTC.

The chain employs TRBV3-1 (or the pseudogene TRBV3-2) and TRBJ2-1, with TRBD1 matching over 9 bases. Germline-derived CDR1 and CDR2 are LGHDT and YNNKEL (reference sequence). The CDR3 runs to 17 residues. The V and J ends lost 4 bases and 3 bases, in that order; junction bases with no gene match: 10. The CDR3 loop reads CASSLGQGFTNYNEQFF. The CDR3 DNA follows: TGTGCCAGCAGCCTAGGACAGGGGTTTACAAACTACAATGAGCAGTTCTTC.

The chain combines TRBV6-2 or TRBV6-3 with TRBJ2-2; D is ambiguous. The CDR3 has 15 amino acids. Trimming cost V 4 bases and J 0 bases, with 9 bases left between them. Germline V gene lookup returns CDR1 MNHEY and CDR2 SVGEGT. In DNA form, the CDR3 reads TGTGCCAGCAGTTCCCCCGAAGCGAACACCGGGGAGCTGTTTTTT. Protein product: CASSSPEANTGELFF.

CDR3 DNA: TGTGCCAGCAGCCCCCCTCAGGGGGCGGGCGAAGCTTTCTTT. Its protein is CASSPPQGAGEAFF. The rearrangement joins TRBV6-6 to TRBJ1-1, with TRBD1 matching 8 bases. The CDR3 is made up of 14 amino acids. The germline V gene has CDR1 MNHNY and CDR2 SVGAGI (reference sequence). V lost 6 bases to trimming and J lost 8 bases; unmatched junction nucleotides: 11.

This clone was observed a single time. This chain links TRBV7-6 with TRBJ2-2, with unresolved D. The germline CDR1 and CDR2 sequences are SGHVS and FNYEAQ. Deletions cut 1 base from V and 7 bases from J, with 16 bases between. This CDR3 comprises 16 residues. The CDR3 loop is CASSLDPSALGGELFF. DNA of the CDR3: TGTGCCAGCAGCTTAGACCCGTCAGCGCTGGGCGGGGAGCTGTTTTTT.

The gene calls are TRBV19 and TRBJ2-7; D is perhaps TRBD1 (6 bases). The CDR3 has 16 residues. Germline V lookup: CDR1 LNHDA, CDR2 SQIVND (reference sequence). Trimming left V 1 base short and J 3 bases short, with 16 bases between. Written as DNA, the CDR3 is TGTGCCAGTAGTATAGGTGGGGGCCCGAGGGTCTACGAGCAGTACTTC. Amino acid sequence: CASSIGGGPRVYEQYF.

The chain recombines TRBV27 with TRBJ2-7, with D unclear. Germline V gives CDR1 MNHEY, CDR2 SMNVEV (reference sequence). The CDR3 extends over 14 amino acids. The V gene lost 0 bases and the J gene lost 3 bases, with 9 bases spanning the gap. The DNA of the CDR3 is TGTGCCAGCAGTTTATCTGCCGGCGGCTACGAGCAGTACTTC. It specifies CASSLSAGGYEQYF.

V usage is TRBV9 and J usage is TRBJ1-1; D is ambiguous. The CDR3 length is 13 residues. Per the germline V gene, CDR1 is SGDLS and CDR2 is YYNGEE. V dropped 0 bases and J dropped 3 bases, with 6 bases sitting between them. In DNA form, the CDR3 reads TGTGCCAGCAGCGTAGCCCAGGACACTGAAGCTTTCTTT. Translating gives CASSVAQDTEAFF. Drawing the rest from reference TRBV9 and TRBJ1-1, the complete variable domain is DSGVTQTPKHLITATGQRVTLRCSPRSGDLSVYWYQQSLDQGLQFLIQYYNGEERAKGNILERFSAQQFPDLHSELNLSSLELGDSALYFCASSVAQDTEAFFGQGTRLTVV.

The chain recombines TRBV5-4 with TRBJ2-7; 7 bases match TRBD1. CDR1 is SGHNT and CDR2 is YYREEE in the germline V gene (reference sequence). J lost 3 bases, V lost 4 bases, and 10 bases had no gene match. The CDR3 contains 15 residues. The CDR3 sequence is CASSGNTGTDYEQYF. The CDR3 DNA reads TGTGCCAGCAGCGGAAACACCGGGACAGACTACGAGCAGTACTTC.

There are a few counts of this clone. The gene calls are TRBV28 and TRBJ2-6; D is unresolved. The CDR3 sequence is 15 residues long. Trimming took off 3 bases at V and 1 base at J, with 7 bases between the two ends. CDR1 and CDR2 from the germline V gene are MDHEN and SYDVKM. This chain's CDR3 is CASSFSISGANVLTF. In DNA form, the CDR3 reads TGTGCCAGCAGTTTTTCAATTTCTGGGGCCAACGTCCTGACTTTC.